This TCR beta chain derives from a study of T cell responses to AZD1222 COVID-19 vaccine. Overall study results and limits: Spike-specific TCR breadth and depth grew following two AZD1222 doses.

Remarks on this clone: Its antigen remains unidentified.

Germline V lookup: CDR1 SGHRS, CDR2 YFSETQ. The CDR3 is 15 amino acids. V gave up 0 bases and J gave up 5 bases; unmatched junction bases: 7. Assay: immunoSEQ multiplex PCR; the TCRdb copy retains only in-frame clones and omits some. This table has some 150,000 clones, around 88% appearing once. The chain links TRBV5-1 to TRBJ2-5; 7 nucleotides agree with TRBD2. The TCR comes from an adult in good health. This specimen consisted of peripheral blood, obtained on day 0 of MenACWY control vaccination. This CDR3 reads CASSLGGGGGETQYF. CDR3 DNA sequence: TGCGCCAGCAGCTTGGGAGGCGGGGGTGGCGAGACCCAGTACTTC. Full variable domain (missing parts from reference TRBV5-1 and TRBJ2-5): KAGVTQTPRYLIKTRGQQVTLSCSPISGHRSVSWYQQTPGQGLQFLFEYFSETQRNKGNFPGRFSGRQFSNSRSEMNVSTLELGDSALYLCASSLGGGGGETQYFGPGTRLLVL.